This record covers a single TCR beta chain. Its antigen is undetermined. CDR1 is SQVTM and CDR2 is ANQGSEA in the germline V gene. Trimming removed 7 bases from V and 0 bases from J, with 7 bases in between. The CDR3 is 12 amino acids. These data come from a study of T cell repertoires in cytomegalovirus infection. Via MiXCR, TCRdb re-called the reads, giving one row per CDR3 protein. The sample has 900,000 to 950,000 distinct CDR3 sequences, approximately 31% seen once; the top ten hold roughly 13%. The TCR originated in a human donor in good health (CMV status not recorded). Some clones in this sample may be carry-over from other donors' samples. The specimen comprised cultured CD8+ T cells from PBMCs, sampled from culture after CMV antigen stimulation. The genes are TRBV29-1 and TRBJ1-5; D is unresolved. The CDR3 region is CSGGNSNQPQHF. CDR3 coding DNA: TGCAGCGGAGGGAATAGCAATCAGCCCCAGCATTTT.